This TCR beta chain was documented in a study of siplizumab effects on memory and regulatory T cells. This CDR3 is built from 13 residues. Germline CDR1 is SGHAT and CDR2 is FQNNGV. Trimming took off 3 bases at V and 7 bases at J, with 9 bases between the two ends. Sequencing used immunoSEQ multiplex PCR; TCRdb keeps in-frame clones, though not all of them. The data show tens of thousands of clones, with roughly 97% seen just once and under 0.04% held by the top ten. Sequences were obtained from naive CD4+ T cells sorted from blood. This TCR was recovered from a human donor in good health. This chain connects TRBV11-2 to TRBJ2-2; D is uncertain. The CDR3 region has the DNA TGTGCCAGCAGCTTCGATCGTTACGGGGAGCTGTTTTTT. Its translation: CASSFDRYGELFF.